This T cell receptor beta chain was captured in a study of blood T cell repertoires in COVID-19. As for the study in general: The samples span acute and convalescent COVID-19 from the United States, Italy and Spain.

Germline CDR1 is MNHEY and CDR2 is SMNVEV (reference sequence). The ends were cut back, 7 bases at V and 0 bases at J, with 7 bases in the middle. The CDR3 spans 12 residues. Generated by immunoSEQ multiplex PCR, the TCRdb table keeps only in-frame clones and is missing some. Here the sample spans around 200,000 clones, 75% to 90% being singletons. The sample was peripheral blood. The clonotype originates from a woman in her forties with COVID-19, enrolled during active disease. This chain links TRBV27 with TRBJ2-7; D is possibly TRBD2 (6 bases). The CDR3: CASTGSSYEQYF. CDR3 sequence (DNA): TGTGCCAGCACCGGGAGCTCCTACGAGCAGTACTTC.